This T cell receptor (beta chain) was sequenced during a study of metastatic and nonmetastatic thyroid tumors. Study-level background: Repertoires of blood and of tissue (tumor or nodule) from malignant and benign thyroid patients were compared.

Patients underwent thyroid surgery, and none had received any treatment before it. The germline V and J ends were trimmed by 6 bases and 3 bases, with 9 bases remaining between them. The germline gives CDR1 SGHDN, CDR2 FVKESK. CDR3 length equals 13 residues. TCRdb re-called clones from the PCR reads using MiXCR. The sample contains about 24,000 clones, roughly 25% of which appear only once. Ten or more counts support this clone. Sequencing input: tumor tissue. The chain couples TRBV14 to TRBJ2-1; perhaps TRBD2 as D (5 bases). The receptor's source is a male donor with papillary thyroid cancer or a benign thyroid nodule (not recorded which). Some clones in this sample may be carry-over from other donors' samples. The CDR3, as DNA: TGTGCCAGCAGAGAGCGGATCTACAATGAGCAGTTCTTC. It yields the protein CASRERIYNEQFF.